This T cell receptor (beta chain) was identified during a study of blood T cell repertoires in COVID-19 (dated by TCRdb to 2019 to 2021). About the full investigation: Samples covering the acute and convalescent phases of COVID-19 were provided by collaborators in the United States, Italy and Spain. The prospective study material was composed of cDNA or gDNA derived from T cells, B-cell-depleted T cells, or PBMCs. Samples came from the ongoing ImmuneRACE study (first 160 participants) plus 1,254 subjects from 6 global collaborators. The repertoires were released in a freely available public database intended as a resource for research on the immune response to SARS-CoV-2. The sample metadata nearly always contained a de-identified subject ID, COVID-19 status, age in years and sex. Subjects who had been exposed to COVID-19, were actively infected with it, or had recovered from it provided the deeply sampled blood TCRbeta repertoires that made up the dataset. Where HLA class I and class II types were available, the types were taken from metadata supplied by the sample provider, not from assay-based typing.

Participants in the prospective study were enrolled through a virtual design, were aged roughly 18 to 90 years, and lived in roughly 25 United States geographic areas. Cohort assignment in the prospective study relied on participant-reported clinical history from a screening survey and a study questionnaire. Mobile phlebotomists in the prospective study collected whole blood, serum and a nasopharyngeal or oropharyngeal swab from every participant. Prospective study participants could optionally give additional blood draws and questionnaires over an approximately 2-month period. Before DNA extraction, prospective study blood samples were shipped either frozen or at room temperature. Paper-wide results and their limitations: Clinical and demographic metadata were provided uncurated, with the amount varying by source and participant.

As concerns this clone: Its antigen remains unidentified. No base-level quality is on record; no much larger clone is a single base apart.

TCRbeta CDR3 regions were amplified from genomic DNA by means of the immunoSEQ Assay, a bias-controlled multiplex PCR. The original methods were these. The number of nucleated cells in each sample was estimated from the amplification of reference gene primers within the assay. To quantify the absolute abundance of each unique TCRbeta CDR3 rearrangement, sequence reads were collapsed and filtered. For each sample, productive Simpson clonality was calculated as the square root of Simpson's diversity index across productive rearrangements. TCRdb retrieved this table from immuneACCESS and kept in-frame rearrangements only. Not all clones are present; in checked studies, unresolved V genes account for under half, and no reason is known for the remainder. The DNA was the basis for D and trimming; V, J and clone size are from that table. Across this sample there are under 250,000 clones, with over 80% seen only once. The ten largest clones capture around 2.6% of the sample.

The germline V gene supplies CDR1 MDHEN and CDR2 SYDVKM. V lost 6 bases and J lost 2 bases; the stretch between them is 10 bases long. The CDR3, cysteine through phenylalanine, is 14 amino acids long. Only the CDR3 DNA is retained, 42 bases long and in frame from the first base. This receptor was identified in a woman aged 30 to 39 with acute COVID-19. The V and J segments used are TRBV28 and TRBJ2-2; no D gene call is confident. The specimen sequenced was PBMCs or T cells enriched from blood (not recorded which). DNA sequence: TGTGCCAGCAGCAGGTCCTCCAACACCGGGGAGCTGTTTTTT. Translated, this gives CASSRSSNTGELFF.